This entry features one T cell receptor (beta chain) sequence. The antigen is not known. The sample belongs to a study of post-analysis software for immune sequencing data. Overall study findings and caveats: TRBV5-6, TRBV5-1 and TRBV20-1 were among four or five TRBV segments more frequent in patients than controls.

The germline CDR1 and CDR2 sequences are SEHNR and FQNEAQ (reference sequence). There are 14 residues in the CDR3. Prepared TCR beta cDNA libraries contained unique molecular identifiers. TCRdb re-called the PCR reads through MiXCR, storing one row per CDR3 protein. The sample records roughly 800,000 distinct CDR3 sequences, approximately 53% being singletons. The TCR comes from a girl under 18 with multiple sclerosis. The chain is built from TRBV7-9 and TRBJ2-5; possibly TRBD1 for D (6 bases). The J call may be wrong; the DNA end is better matched by TRBJ2-7. Sequencing input: blood. The CDR3 coding sequence is TGTGCCAGCAGCCTATACAACAGGGCCGACGAGCAGTACTTC. Translated: CASSLYNRADEQYF.